This T cell receptor (beta chain) was obtained from a study of blood T cell repertoires in COVID-19. V was trimmed by 4 bases and J by 5 bases, leaving 16 bases between them. Germline CDR1 reads SGDLS; CDR2 reads YYNGEE. This CDR3 region has 14 residues. Profiling relied on immunoSEQ multiplex PCR, and the TCRdb table lists in-frame clones only, not all of them. The table records roughly 270,000 clones, approximately 91% of them present only once. This clone showed up just once. This chain links TRBV9 with TRBJ2-7, with a weak D call TRBD2 (7 bases). The source material was peripheral blood. This TCR was recovered from a man between 18 and 29 years old with active or convalescent COVID-19. CDR3 nucleotides: TGTGCCAGCAGCAAAGAGGGGGGGCTCCACGAGCAGTACTTC. This sequence encodes CASSKEGGLHEQYF.